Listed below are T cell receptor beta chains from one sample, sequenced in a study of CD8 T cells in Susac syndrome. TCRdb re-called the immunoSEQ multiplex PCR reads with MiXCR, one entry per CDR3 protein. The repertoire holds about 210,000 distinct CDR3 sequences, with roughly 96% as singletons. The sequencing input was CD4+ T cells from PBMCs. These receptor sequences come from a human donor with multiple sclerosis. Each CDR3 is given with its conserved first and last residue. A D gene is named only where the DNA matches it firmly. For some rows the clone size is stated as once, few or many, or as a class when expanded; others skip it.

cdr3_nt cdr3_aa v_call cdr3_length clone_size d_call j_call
TGTGCCAGCAGAAAAAAAGTCGAAACTGAAGCTTTCTTT CASRKKVETEAFF TRBV6-1 13 . . TRBJ1-1
TGTGCCAGCAGCCAAGAGGGGACAGCCCTCCACGAGCAGTACTTC CASSQEGTALHEQYF TRBV11-2 15 . TRBD1 TRBJ2-7
TGCGCCAGCAGCCTCCGGGACAGCCTCTATGGCTACACCTTC CASSLRDSLYGYTF TRBV5-1 14 . TRBD1 TRBJ1-2
TGCAGTGCTAGCGCAGCCAGCTCCTACAATGAGCAGTTCTTC CSASAASSYNEQFF TRBV20-1 14 . . TRBJ2-1
TGTGCCAGCAGTCCGGGACAGGGGGCCCCCTACGAGCAGTACTTC CASSPGQGAPYEQYF TRBV28 15 . TRBD1 TRBJ2-7
TGTGCCAGCAGCCCCTCTCCGGGGAGCTCCTACGAGCAGTACTTC CASSPSPGSSYEQYF TRBV4-2 15 . . TRBJ2-7
TGTGCCAGCAGCGTGGGACCAATGAGACTAACTAATGGAGGTGAGCAGTTCTTC CASSVGPMRLTNGGEQFF TRBV9 18 . . TRBJ2-1
TGCAGTGCTGTAGCGGGAGGGAACACAGATACGCAGTATTTT CSAVAGGNTDTQYF TRBV20-1 14 . TRBD2 TRBJ2-3
TGTGCCAGCAGCCCAGGGGGCGGATATGGCTACACCTTC CASSPGGGYGYTF TRBV7-9 13 . TRBD1 TRBJ1-2
TGTGCCTGGAGCCGGGACATTAGCAATCAGCCCCAGCATTTT CAWSRDISNQPQHF TRBV30 14 once . TRBJ1-5
TGTGCCAGCGGTCGAGTCGAATGGGGCGGGGAGCTGTTTTTT CASGRVEWGGELFF TRBV6-5 14 . . TRBJ2-2
TGTGCCAGCAGCTTCTTGGGGGAGACTGAAGCTTTCTTT CASSFLGETEAFF TRBV5-6 13 once . TRBJ1-1
TGTGCCAGCCGGGACGTGGGACTCACCTACGAGCAGTACTTC CASRDVGLTYEQYF TRBV28 14 . . TRBJ2-7
TGTGCCAGCAGCTTCTGGGACAGGGTAACAGATACGCAGTATTTT CASSFWDRVTDTQYF TRBV7-9 15 . TRBD1 TRBJ2-3
TGCAGTGCTAGAGTCCAGGGCAATGAGCAGTTCTTC CSARVQGNEQFF TRBV20-1 12 once . TRBJ2-1
TGTGCCAGCAGTCCAACGGGGCGGGCCAAAAACATTCAGTACTTC CASSPTGRAKNIQYF TRBV12-3/TRBV12-4 15 . . TRBJ2-4
TGTGCCACCACGCCGGGACTAGCGGGAGGTAATGAGCAGTTCTTC CATTPGLAGGNEQFF TRBV12-3/TRBV12-4 15 . TRBD2 TRBJ2-1
TGTGCCAGCAGTGCCCTCGTGGGGACAGGGTTTGGCTACACCTTC CASSALVGTGFGYTF TRBV6-1 15 . TRBD1 TRBJ1-2
TGTGCCAGCAGCTTAGCCAACTTGGGGGGCGCTGGTGGCTACACCTTC CASSLANLGGAGGYTF TRBV7-9 16 . . TRBJ1-2
TGCAGCGTTGATGTGCCAGTGACAGATACGCAGTATTTT CSVDVPVTDTQYF TRBV29-1 13 . . TRBJ2-3
TGTGCCAGCAGTTTAGACCGAGGGGGCTACACCTTC CASSLDRGGYTF TRBV12-3/TRBV12-4 12 . . TRBJ1-2
TGCAGCGTTGCGCGATCAGAGGGAGAGGCCTACGAGCAGTACTTC CSVARSEGEAYEQYF TRBV29-1 15 . . TRBJ2-7
TGCGCCAGCAGCTTGGCCGGGGGGACCTGGTACTTC CASSLAGGTWYF TRBV5-1 12 . TRBD2 TRBJ2-7
TGTGCCAGCAGTACCCTTGGGGCAGGAGAGAGCACAGATACGCAGTATTTT CASSTLGAGESTDTQYF TRBV28 17 . . TRBJ2-3
TGTGCCAGTGGCGCCCGGGACTTCTACAATGAGCAGTTCTTC CASGARDFYNEQFF TRBV3-1 14 once . TRBJ2-1
TGCAGCGCTCCCCGACAGGGATCCTTCTCTGGCTACACCTTC CSAPRQGSFSGYTF TRBV29-1 14 . TRBD1 TRBJ1-2
TGTGCCAGCAGTCACCACAGGGCACATTCACCCCTCCACTTT CASSHHRAHSPLHF TRBV12-3/TRBV12-4 14 . . TRBJ1-6
TGCAGCGTCGGACTAGCGGTGTGGGATGAGCAGTTCTTC CSVGLAVWDEQFF TRBV29-1 13 . TRBD2 TRBJ2-1
TGTGCCAGCAGCACACGGGCGGCCCTCCAAAATGAGCAGTTCTTC CASSTRAALQNEQFF TRBV7-9 15 . . TRBJ2-1
TGTGCCAGCAGTGTTTCCCTGAGTCCCGGGCTGCCCCAGCATTTT CASSVSLSPGLPQHF TRBV2 15 once . TRBJ1-5
TGTGCCGGCAGTGCACAGGGGTACGGCTACACCTTC CAGSAQGYGYTF TRBV12-3/TRBV12-4 12 . TRBD1 TRBJ1-2
TGTGCCAGCAGCGTAGAACTAGTGAACACCGGGGAGCTGTTTTTT CASSVELVNTGELFF TRBV9 15 . . TRBJ2-2
TGCGCCAGCAGTGTACTAGCGGGGGAGGGGACGCAGTATTTT CASSVLAGEGTQYF TRBV10-2 14 . TRBD2 TRBJ2-3
TGTGCCACACGAGGTGGGGGGAACTATGGCTACACCTTC CATRGGGNYGYTF TRBV7-3 13 . . TRBJ1-2
TGCACCAGCCCGACAGGGGCGCCGAACACCGGGGAGCTGTTTTTT CTSPTGAPNTGELFF TRBV1 15 . . TRBJ2-2
TGTGCCAGCAGCCCATTATCTAGCACAGATACGCAGTATTTT CASSPLSSTDTQYF TRBV7-8 14 . . TRBJ2-3
TGTGCCAGCAGCCAGGCAACGGCGGCGCAGCCCCAGCATTTT CASSQATAAQPQHF TRBV3-1 14 . . TRBJ1-5
TGCAGTGCCATAGGGGGTCTAGCGGGAACCGAGCAGTACTTC CSAIGGLAGTEQYF TRBV20-1 14 once TRBD2 TRBJ2-7
TGTGCCAGCAGCTTGGGACTAGCGGGCAACTACGAGCAGTACTTC CASSLGLAGNYEQYF TRBV5-4 15 . TRBD2 TRBJ2-7
TGTGCCAGCAGTTTCATAGGGGGCGGGTCAGATACGCAGTATTTT CASSFIGGGSDTQYF TRBV28 15 . TRBD1 TRBJ2-3
TGCGCCAGCAGCTGGCCGCAAGAGACCCAGTACTTC CASSWPQETQYF TRBV5-1 12 . . TRBJ2-5
TGCAGTGGAATGTACACTGAAGCTTTCTTT CSGMYTEAFF TRBV20-1 10 . . TRBJ1-1
TGTGCCAGCAGTGATCGTGGAGGGGTAGACAGCATTCAGTACTTC CASSDRGGVDSIQYF TRBV28 15 once . TRBJ2-4
TGTGCCAGCAGCCAAGGGGCCCTTTCGCGGACTAATGAAAAACTGTTTTTT CASSQGALSRTNEKLFF TRBV4-2 17 . . TRBJ1-4
TGTGCCAGCAGCAAAAGACTAGCGGGTTTCGATGAGCAGTTCTTC CASSKRLAGFDEQFF TRBV12-3/TRBV12-4 15 . TRBD2 TRBJ2-1
TGTGCCAGTCGATCTACCCGGGGGAGGCACGAGCAGTACTTC CASRSTRGRHEQYF TRBV11-2 14 . . TRBJ2-7
TGCAGCGCCGAAGGGGGGGGAGAGACCCAGTACTTC CSAEGGGETQYF TRBV29-1 12 . . TRBJ2-5
TGTGCCAGCAGCTGGGGACTAGCGAGAGAGACCCAGTACTTC CASSWGLARETQYF TRBV5-6 14 . TRBD2 TRBJ2-5
TGTGCCAGCAGCTTAAAACAAGGGCGGCTCACGGAGACCCAGTACTTC CASSLKQGRLTETQYF TRBV6-6 16 . . TRBJ2-5
TGCAGCGTTGGCCTGGGACAGACCCTCACAGATACGCAGTATTTT CSVGLGQTLTDTQYF TRBV29-1 15 . TRBD1 TRBJ2-3
TGCAGTGCGAATCTCCGGGACAGGGGTTTGGACGAGCAGTACTTC CSANLRDRGLDEQYF TRBV20-1 15 . TRBD1 TRBJ2-7
TGTGCCAGCAGCCAAGTAATTGGGTCCGCTGAGCAGTTCTTC CASSQVIGSAEQFF TRBV3-1 14 . . TRBJ2-1
TGCAGCGTTGAGCCCCGGGGGCGGTCTTTGGGGGAGACCCAGTACTTC CSVEPRGRSLGETQYF TRBV29-1 16 . . TRBJ2-5
TGTGCCAGTACACCCGAAGAGGGTTATGGCTACACCTTC CASTPEEGYGYTF TRBV19 13 . . TRBJ1-2
TGTGCCAGCAGTACACGGATGCATTCACCCCTCCACTTT CASSTRMHSPLHF TRBV6-5 13 . . TRBJ1-6